Listed here is a single T cell receptor (beta chain). Antigen: not known. The record originates from a study of T cell repertoires in cytomegalovirus infection. Study information: Signatures in public TCR beta sequences pointed to both CMV infection and matching HLA type.

Study-wide results and caveats: Predominance within the ex vivo response was attributable to HLA-C-restricted CMV-specific TCR beta clonotypes. There were carriers of CMV plus the relevant HLA, and cumulative public TCR beta family frequency identified them.

In TCRdb, the reads were re-called with MiXCR into one record per CDR3 protein. This table has fewer than 550,000 distinct CDR3 sequences, roughly 12% appearing once. Sequenced: PBMCs. The clonotype originates from a human donor in good health (CMV status not recorded). Some clones in this sample may be carry-over from other donors' samples.

The CDR3, as DNA: TGTGCCAGCAGCACCCAGCGGAACACTGAAGCTTTCTTT. It specifies CASSTQRNTEAFF. This chain connects TRBV27 to TRBJ1-1; D gene unclear. The germline V and J ends were trimmed by 6 bases and 1 base, with 9 bases remaining between them. The CDR3 extends over 13 amino acids. Germline V CDR1 and CDR2: MNHEY, SMNVEV (reference sequence).